The next 30 T cell receptor beta chains were all read from a single sample in a study of shared clonotypes between healthy human individuals. Data came from immunoSEQ multiplex PCR; TCRdb stores just in-frame clones and leaves some out. The data show a few million clones, with more than 85% seen just once and around 0.4% held by the top ten. Material for sequencing was naive CD4+ T cells from PBMCs. Subset: CD45RA+ positively selected. The receptor set was obtained from a young man in good health. Some clones in this sample may be carry-over from other donors' samples.

The chain has TRBV4-1 and TRBJ2-1, with no clear D. Germline loops: CDR1 MGHRA, CDR2 YSYEKL. The length of the CDR3 is 14 residues. V lost 1 base to trimming and J lost 13 bases, with 17 bases between them. CDR3 sequence: CASSQVGGSRRQFF. The CDR3 DNA follows: TGCGCCAGCAGCCAAGTTGGCGGTTCCCGGAGACAGTTCTTC.

This chain links TRBV28 with TRBJ1-1; unclear D gene. The V gene's germline CDR1 is MDHEN and CDR2 SYDVKM. CDR3 size: 14 residues. V shed 2 bases and J shed 2 bases, with 9 bases lying between them. The CDR3 spells CASSLQLSNTEAFF. The CDR3 coding sequence is TGTGCCAGCAGTTTACAGTTAAGTAACACTGAAGCTTTCTTT.

The chain joins TRBV11-2 to TRBJ2-1; 11 bases align to TRBD2. V shed 6 bases and J 9 bases; nucleotides not matched to a gene: 7. CDR3 length equals 14 residues. The germline CDR1 and CDR2 sequences are SGHAT and FQNNGV. CDR3 in DNA: TGTGCCAGCAGTTTACTAGCGGGAGTAAGTGAGCAGTTCTTC. Translated: CASSLLAGVSEQFF.

CDR3 DNA sequence: TGTGCCAGCATCGGCGGAGCATCCTACGAGCAGTACTTC. Translation: CASIGGASYEQYF. The J gene is TRBJ2-7, the V gene TRBV28; no firm D call. Per the germline V gene, CDR1 is MDHEN and CDR2 is SYDVKM. Trimming left V 7 bases short and J 1 base short, with 11 bases between. The CDR3 has 13 residues.

The gene calls are TRBV14 and TRBJ2-2; possible D gene TRBD2, 7 bases. Trimming took 0 bases from V and 5 from J, leaving 13 bases between them. The germline CDR1 and CDR2 sequences are SGHDN and FVKESK. The CDR3 extends over 16 amino acids. CDR3 sequence: CASSQDFRGATGELFF. The CDR3, as DNA: TGTGCCAGCAGCCAAGACTTCCGGGGGGCGACCGGGGAGCTGTTTTTT.

V gene TRBV29-1 combines with J gene TRBJ2-7, with 8 bases fitting TRBD1. V lost 7 bases and J lost 3; bases outside the gene matches: 8. The germline V gene has CDR1 SQVTM and CDR2 ANQGSEA. The CDR3 has 13 amino acids. The CDR3 here is CSGTDRGSYEQYF. The CDR3 nucleotides read TGCAGCGGTACTGACAGGGGAAGCTACGAGCAGTACTTC.

This clone showed up just once. V is TRBV28 and J is TRBJ1-4, with 7 positions matching TRBD1. Germline V CDR1 and CDR2: MDHEN, SYDVKM. V shed 10 bases, J shed 5 bases, and the junction held 4 bases outside the gene matches. This CDR3 has 12 residues. CDR3 sequence: CATRQGNEKLFF. CDR3 DNA sequence: TGTGCCACCAGACAGGGAAATGAAAAACTGTTTTTT.

To note about this clone: Distinct nucleotide sequences in the sample also encode this CDR3. The genes are TRBV5-1 and TRBJ2-1; 7 bases are a match to TRBD2. The V gene end was trimmed by 4 bases and the J gene end by 4 bases; junction bases not matched to a gene: 5. The CDR3 is 14 amino acids. CDR1 and CDR2 from the germline V gene are SGHRS and YFSETQ. The CDR3: CASSPPGGYNEQFF. The DNA of the CDR3 is TGCGCCAGCAGCCCCCCGGGAGGTTACAATGAGCAGTTCTTC.

The chain couples TRBV11-1 to TRBJ2-7, with a possible D match to TRBD1 (5 bases). Germline-derived CDR1 and CDR2 are SGHAT and FQDESV (reference sequence). There are 15 residues in the CDR3. Trimming stripped 6 bases from V and 3 bases from J, with 18 bases between. The CDR3 loop is CASSPGQGSIYEQYF. In nucleotides, the CDR3 is TGTGCCAGCAGTCCCGGGCAGGGTTCGATCTACGAGCAGTACTTC.

The chain is built from TRBV28 and TRBJ1-2; no reliable D call. CDR3 length equals 12 residues. Germline loops: CDR1 MDHEN, CDR2 SYDVKM. V was trimmed by 8 bases and J by 7 bases, leaving 14 bases between them. CDR3 in DNA: TGTGCCAGCTCCTGGCGAAACGGTGGCTACACCTTC. It translates to CASSWRNGGYTF.

This chain uses TRBV28 with TRBJ1-4, with no clear D. Trimming removed 6 bases at V and 0 bases at J, with 11 bases between. Germline values: CDR1 MDHEN, CDR2 SYDVKM. The CDR3 is made up of 15 amino acids. The CDR3 sequence: CASSSAAATNEKLFF. The CDR3 nucleotides read TGTGCCAGCAGCTCCGCAGCAGCAACTAATGAAAAACTGTTTTTT.

This chain connects TRBV7-9 to TRBJ2-7; 12 positions agree with TRBD2. Germline CDR1 SEHNR, CDR2 FQNEAQ (reference sequence). The CDR3 is made up of 15 amino acids. The J segment lost 5 bases and the V segment lost 5 bases, leaving 7 bases of the junction unmatched. CDR3 residues: CASSRWTSGTHEQYF. CDR3 DNA sequence: TGTGCCAGCAGCCGATGGACTAGCGGGACCCACGAGCAGTACTTC.

The rearrangement links TRBV4-1 to TRBJ2-3, with TRBD1 matching over 7 bases. The ends lost 1 base at V and 3 bases at J; junction bases unmatched: 10. The germline V gene has CDR1 MGHRA and CDR2 YSYEKL. This CDR3 region has 17 residues. DNA for the CDR3: TGCGCCAGCAGCCAAGGATCTTGGGTCAGGGGGACAGATACGCAGTATTTT. The encoded protein is CASSQGSWVRGTDTQYF.

The chain employs TRBV4-1 and TRBJ2-2, with a possible D match to TRBD2 (6 bases). The CDR3 sequence is 16 residues long. Per the germline V gene, CDR1 is MGHRA and CDR2 is YSYEKL. V was cut by 1 base and J by 1 base, with 10 bases left in between. CDR3 sequence: CASSQASGLNTGELFF. CDR3 nucleotides: TGCGCCAGCAGCCAAGCCTCGGGACTGAACACCGGGGAGCTGTTTTTT.

This clone was seen only once. The chain carries TRBV25-1 and TRBJ1-3; D is unclear. V lost 4 bases and J lost 4, with 11 bases in between. The CDR3 has 14 residues. CDR1 and CDR2 (germline): MGHDK, SYGVNS. CDR3: CASSAPGAGNTIYF. The CDR3, as DNA: TGTGCCAGCAGTGCCCCAGGCGCAGGAAACACCATATATTTT.

The chain is built from TRBV9 and TRBJ2-1; perhaps TRBD1 as D (6 bases). This CDR3 contains 15 residues. From germline, CDR1 is SGDLS and CDR2 YYNGEE. V was clipped by 0 bases and J by 5 bases, with 12 bases between them. CDR3 in DNA: TGTGCCAGCAGCGTAGAACCCCGGACAGACAATGAGCAGTTCTTC. Residues: CASSVEPRTDNEQFF.

On this clone: This sample also contains other DNA sequences that code for the same CDR3. The chain joins TRBV5-1 to TRBJ2-7, with a weak D call TRBD1 (6 bases). The CDR3 runs 14 residues. Germline V gene lookup returns CDR1 SGHRS and CDR2 YFSETQ. Trimming pared 0 bases from V and 1 base from J, leaving 8 bases between. The CDR3: CASSLVQGSYEQYF. In nucleotides, the CDR3 is TGCGCCAGCAGCTTGGTACAGGGTTCCTACGAGCAGTACTTC.

The chain recombines TRBV7-2 with TRBJ1-2; TRBD1 might be the D (6 bases). The germline CDR1 and CDR2 sequences are SGHTA and FQGNSA. Trimming stripped 6 bases from V and 6 bases from J, with 17 bases between. There are 14 residues in the CDR3. CDR3 loop: CASSTRTALDGYTF. DNA for the CDR3: TGTGCCAGCAGTACTAGGACAGCGCTGGATGGCTACACCTTC.

The rearrangement joins TRBV6-5 to TRBJ1-4; the D is unclear. This CDR3 is 12 amino acids long. V dropped 6 bases and J dropped 5 bases, with 7 bases sitting between them. In germline, CDR1 is MNHEY, CDR2 SVGAGI. Here the CDR3 DNA reads TGTGCCAGCAGACAAAGAAATGAAAAACTGTTTTTT. This translates into CASRQRNEKLFF.

The chain recombines TRBV2 with TRBJ1-4, with a possible D match to TRBD1 (6 bases). V was shortened by 8 bases and J by 8 bases, with 18 bases between the two germline ends. CDR3 length equals 14 residues. The germline V gene encodes CDR1 SNHLY and CDR2 FYNNEI. CDR3 nucleotides: TGTGCCAGCTTCTTGGGGGGCTGGGGGGAAAAACTGTTTTTT. It specifies CASFLGGWGEKLFF.

The chain joins TRBV6-1 to TRBJ1-4; unclear D gene. The CDR3 consists of 13 residues. V lost 4 bases to trimming and J lost 8 bases, with 11 bases between them. The germline V gene has CDR1 MNHNS and CDR2 SASEGT. CDR3 in DNA: TGTGCCAGCAGTGGCCCGGACGGAGAAAAACTGTTTTTT. As protein: CASSGPDGEKLFF.

The chain joins TRBV21-1 to TRBJ1-5. TRBV21-1 is labeled a pseudogene. The CDR3 totals 14 residues. CDR3 residues: CASSAPGRNQPQHF. DNA of the CDR3: TGTGCCAGCAGCGCCCCGGGACGTAATCAGCCCCAGCATTTT.

The chain is built from TRBV18 and TRBJ1-3; D remains unclear. Trimming took off 4 bases at V and 3 bases at J, with 10 bases between the two ends. The CDR3 loop spans 14 amino acids. Looked up from germline, CDR1 is KGHSH and CDR2 is LQKENI. This chain's CDR3 is CASSQRRVGNTIYF. In DNA form, the CDR3 reads TGTGCCAGCTCACAACGGAGGGTTGGAAACACCATATATTTT. Full variable domain (rest looked up from reference TRBV18 and TRBJ1-3): NAGVMQNPRHLVRRRGQEARLRCSPMKGHSHVYWYRQLPEEGLKFMVYLQKENIIDESGMPKERFSAEFPKEGPSILRIQQVVRGDSAAYFCASSQRRVGNTIYFGEGSWLTVV.

The chain links TRBV2 to TRBJ2-1; D not certain. Trimming pared 2 bases from V and 9 bases from J, leaving 17 bases between. The CDR3 consists of 15 residues. CDR1 is SNHLY, CDR2 FYNNEI, per germline. The CDR3 here is CASSEQSAGFPEQFF. In nucleotides, the CDR3 is TGTGCCAGCAGTGAACAATCCGCCGGGTTCCCTGAGCAGTTCTTC.

The V and J genes are TRBV7-2 and TRBJ2-1, with no clear D. Germline V lookup: CDR1 SGHTA, CDR2 FQGNSA. V dropped 5 bases and J dropped 6 bases, with 8 bases sitting between them. CDR3 length equals 12 residues. CDR3 DNA: TGTGCCAGCAGCCGGACCTCCAATGAGCAGTTCTTC. Translation: CASSRTSNEQFF. The variable domain in full, completed from reference TRBV7-2 and TRBJ2-1, reads GAGVSQSPSNKVTEKGKDVELRCDPISGHTALYWYRQSLGQGLEFLIYFQGNSAPDKSGLPSDRFSAERTGGSVSTLTIQRTQQEDSAVYLCASSRTSNEQFFGPGTRLTVL.

V and J are TRBV29-1 and TRBJ1-3, with TRBD1 as a possible D gene (5 bases). Trimming left V 3 bases short and J 0 bases short, with 18 bases between. CDR1 is SQVTM and CDR2 is ANQGSEA in the germline V gene. This CDR3 region has 17 residues. The CDR3: CSVDPLQGTSSGNTIYF. The CDR3 coding sequence is TGCAGCGTTGACCCCCTGCAGGGCACATCCTCTGGAAACACCATATATTTT.

V usage is TRBV5-6 and J usage is TRBJ2-2; TRBD2 agrees at 13 bases. The junction had 9 bases not matched to a gene; V was cut back by 3 bases and J by 7 bases. The germline V gene encodes CDR1 SGHDT and CDR2 YYEEEE. The CDR3 contains 17 residues. The CDR3, as DNA: TGTGCCAGCAGCTCCGGACTAGCGGGAGCATCGGTCGGGGAGCTGTTTTTT. Protein: CASSSGLAGASVGELFF.

The chain employs TRBV7-9 and TRBJ2-1; TRBD2 might be the D (5 bases). Germline assignment: CDR1 SEHNR and CDR2 FQNEAQ (reference sequence). The CDR3 loop spans 15 amino acids. Trimming pared 5 bases from V and 3 bases from J, leaving 14 bases between. CDR3 region: CASSPPEGGYNEQFF. CDR3 DNA: TGTGCCAGCAGCCCTCCAGAGGGCGGCTACAATGAGCAGTTCTTC.

V usage is TRBV9 and J usage is TRBJ2-3, with D possibly being TRBD2 (6 bases). Deletions cut 1 base from V and 0 bases from J, with 9 bases between. There are 15 residues in the CDR3. Germline CDR1 SGDLS, CDR2 YYNGEE. The CDR3 loop is CASSVLSGSTDTQYF. CDR3 DNA: TGTGCCAGCAGCGTACTCAGCGGGAGCACAGATACGCAGTATTTT.

V usage is TRBV11-3 and J usage is TRBJ2-5; maybe TRBD2 (6 bases). CDR3 length: 13 amino acids. With 5 bases removed from V and 2 bases from J, the gap between germline ends came to 9 bases. Germline V gene lookup returns CDR1 SGHNT and CDR2 YENEEA. For the CDR3, the DNA is TGTGCCAGCAGCCCGGGACTTCAAGAGACCCAGTACTTC. Translating it yields CASSPGLQETQYF. Drawing the rest from reference TRBV11-3 and TRBJ2-5, the complete variable domain is EAGVVQSPRYKIIEKKQPVAFWCNPISGHNTLYWYLQNLGQGPELLIRYENEEAVDDSQLPKDRFSAERLKGVDSTLKIQPAELGDSAVYLCASSPGLQETQYFGPGTRLLVL.